What follows describes a single T cell receptor (beta chain). This CDR3 has 16 residues. V shed 5 bases and J shed 0 bases, with 14 bases lying between them. Germline CDR1 LNHNV, CDR2 YYDKDF (reference sequence). The sample comes from a study of T cell changes during pregnancy in multiple sclerosis. The data were produced by immunoSEQ multiplex PCR, yet TCRdb's version contains in-frame clones alone and is incomplete. The sample has 60,000 or so clones; 90% are singletons. This TCR was sampled from a female donor in good health, enrolled as a control in a pregnancy study. This chain links TRBV15 with TRBJ2-1; a possible D gene is TRBD1 (7 bases). Sequenced here: peripheral blood, sampled in the first trimester of pregnancy. CDR3 nucleotides: TGTGCCACCAGCCTTGGGGGGACAGTCTCCTACAATGAGCAGTTCTTC. Residues: CATSLGGTVSYNEQFF.